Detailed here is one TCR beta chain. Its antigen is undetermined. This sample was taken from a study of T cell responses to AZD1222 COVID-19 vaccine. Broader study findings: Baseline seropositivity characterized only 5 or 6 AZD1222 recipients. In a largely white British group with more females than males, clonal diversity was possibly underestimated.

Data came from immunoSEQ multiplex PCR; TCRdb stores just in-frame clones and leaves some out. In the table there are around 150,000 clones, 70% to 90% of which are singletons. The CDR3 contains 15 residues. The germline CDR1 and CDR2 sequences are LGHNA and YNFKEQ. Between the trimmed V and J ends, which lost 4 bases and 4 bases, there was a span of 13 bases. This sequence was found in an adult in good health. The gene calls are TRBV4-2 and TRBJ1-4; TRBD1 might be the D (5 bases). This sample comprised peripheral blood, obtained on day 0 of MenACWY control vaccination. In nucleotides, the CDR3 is TGTGCCAGCAGCCTCGGCGGGACGGATAATGAAAAACTGTTTTTT. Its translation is CASSLGGTDNEKLFF.